These 23 T cell receptor beta chains originate from one sample sequenced in a study of T cell responses to AZD1222 COVID-19 vaccine. Clones were read by immunoSEQ multiplex PCR, and TCRdb kept only the in-frame ones, dropping some. The sample consists of 80,000 to 100,000 clones, approximately 91% of them appearing once. The specimen was peripheral blood, collected on day 0 of AZD1222 vaccination. The receptors originated from an adult in good health.

The chain employs TRBV11-1 and TRBJ1-1, with D unclear. V shed 2 bases and J shed 2 bases, with 3 bases lying between them. The germline gives CDR1 SGHAT, CDR2 FQDESV (reference sequence). The CDR3 length is 12 residues. DNA for the CDR3: TGTGCCAGCAGCTTAAGTAACACTGAAGCTTTCTTT. As protein: CASSLSNTEAFF.

This clone was observed once. The chain has TRBV29-1 and TRBJ1-2, with TRBD1 as a possible D gene (6 bases). The germline V and J ends were trimmed by 1 base and 0 bases, with 9 bases remaining between them. CDR1 and CDR2 from the germline V gene are SQVTM and ANQGSEA. This CDR3 has 14 amino acids. CDR3 bases: TGCAGCGTTGAAGTACAGGGATCTAACTATGGCTACACCTTC. Amino acid sequence: CSVEVQGSNYGYTF.

V usage is TRBV28 and J usage is TRBJ1-6; possibly TRBD1 for D (6 bases). Germline loops: CDR1 MDHEN, CDR2 SYDVKM. This CDR3 is 14 amino acids long. V lost 9 bases, J lost 6 bases, and 15 bases lay in between. The CDR3 DNA follows: TGTGCCAGTAAACAGGGTGAAATTAATTCACCCCTCCACTTT. It codes for CASKQGEINSPLHF.

J is TRBJ1-2 and V is TRBV7-9, with D tentatively TRBD1 (5 bases). Between the trimmed V and J ends, which lost 5 bases and 4 bases, there was a span of 11 bases. Germline lookup yields CDR1 SEHNR and CDR2 FQNEAQ (reference sequence). CDR3 length: 13 residues. The DNA of the CDR3 is TGTGCCAGCAGCCCATACAGGTCCTATGGCTACACCTTC. It specifies CASSPYRSYGYTF.

This chain joins TRBV7-9 and TRBJ2-3, with unresolved D. This CDR3 is 13 amino acids long. V was pared by 5 bases and J by 4 bases, with 10 bases between. Germline CDR1 and CDR2: SEHNR and FQNEAQ (reference sequence). The CDR3 DNA sequence: TGTGCCAGCAGCCCGAAGGGCCCAGATACGCAGTATTTT. Amino acids: CASSPKGPDTQYF.

The V gene is TRBV5-1, the J gene TRBJ1-5; the D is unclear. The CDR3 has 15 residues. Trimming removed 1 base at V and 1 base at J, with 9 bases between. Germline-derived CDR1 and CDR2 are SGHRS and YFSETQ. In nucleotides, the CDR3 is TGCGCCAGCAGCTTGCTACCTGGCAGCAATCAGCCCCAGCATTTT. Its translation: CASSLLPGSNQPQHF.

This rearrangement joins TRBV5-1 to TRBJ2-1; TRBD2 aligns across 13 bases. The CDR3 contains 16 residues. The ends lost 4 bases at V and 8 bases at J; junction bases unmatched: 9. CDR1 is SGHRS and CDR2 is YFSETQ in the germline V gene. As DNA, the CDR3 is TGCGCCAGCAGCAAAGGGACTAGCGGGATTATCGATGAGCAGTTCTTC. It codes for CASSKGTSGIIDEQFF.

V is TRBV27 and J is TRBJ1-1, with 8 nucleotides matching TRBD1. CDR1 and CDR2 from the germline V gene are MNHEY and SMNVEV (reference sequence). There are 14 residues in the CDR3. J gave up 4 bases and V 3 bases, and 4 bases lay outside the gene matches. DNA of the CDR3: TGTGCCAGCAGTTTCTATCAGGGGGCCACTGAAGCTTTCTTT. It translates to CASSFYQGATEAFF.

The V gene is TRBV28, the J gene TRBJ2-7, with 7 bases identical to TRBD1. Losses at the gene ends were 5 bases for V and 5 bases for J; bases not matched to a gene: 9. Germline lookup yields CDR1 MDHEN and CDR2 SYDVKM. The CDR3 loop spans 14 amino acids. The CDR3 nucleotides read TGTGCCAGCAGTGAACAGGGGATTGCCCACGAGCAGTACTTC. It translates to CASSEQGIAHEQYF.

The rearrangement joins TRBV28 to TRBJ1-1; D possibly corresponds to TRBD1 (5 bases). V shed 4 bases and J shed 4 bases, with 13 bases lying between them. The CDR3 consists of 14 residues. CDR1 is MDHEN and CDR2 is SYDVKM in the germline V gene. CDR3 DNA: TGTGCCAGCAGTTCACCCGGGGGGGGCACTGAAGCTTTCTTT. Translated: CASSSPGGGTEAFF.

CDR3 in amino acids: CASSQPTWVGESAGYTF. The DNA of the CDR3 is TGTGCCAGCAGCCAACCTACCTGGGTGGGGGAATCGGCTGGCTACACCTTC. The chain has TRBV3-1 (or the pseudogene TRBV3-2) and TRBJ1-2, with D perhaps matching TRBD1 (5 bases). Trimming left V 2 bases short and J 7 bases short, with 23 bases between. CDR3 length equals 17 residues. Germline lookup yields CDR1 LGHDT and CDR2 YNNKEL (reference sequence).

V gene TRBV5-1 combines with J gene TRBJ2-3; D gene ambiguous. V lost 1 base and J lost 2, with 23 bases in between. There are 19 residues in the CDR3. Germline lookup yields CDR1 SGHRS and CDR2 YFSETQ. In DNA form, the CDR3 reads TGCGCCAGCAGCTTGAGGCTAGGTGTGCCCTCCGCCGACACAGATACGCAGTATTTT. Translated, it gives CASSLRLGVPSADTDTQYF.

The chain employs TRBV7-2 and TRBJ1-6; 10 bases agree with TRBD1. The CDR3 is 15 residues long. Trimming took 2 bases from V and 7 from J; bases not matched to a gene: 2. Per germline, CDR1 SGHTA and CDR2 FQGNSA. CDR3 DNA sequence: TGTGCCAGCAGCTTAATGGACAGGGGGAATTCACCCCTCCACTTT. Its translation: CASSLMDRGNSPLHF.

The V call is TRBV6-5, the J call TRBJ2-7; no clear D gene. V was pared by 6 bases and J by 3 bases, with 12 bases between. CDR1 and CDR2 (germline): MNHEY, SVGAGI. There are 13 residues in the CDR3. CDR3 coding DNA: TGTGCCAGCAGAGGTGGCTTGTACTACGAGCAGTACTTC. This encodes CASRGGLYYEQYF.

V is TRBV7-6 and J is TRBJ2-1, with 8 bases that match TRBD2. This CDR3 is built from 17 residues. V gave up 1 base and J gave up 1 base; unmatched junction bases: 6. Germline loops: CDR1 SGHVS, CDR2 FNYEAQ. CDR3: CASSLVVGGRSYNEQFF. In nucleotides, the CDR3 is TGTGCCAGCAGCTTAGTAGTGGGCGGGAGGTCCTACAATGAGCAGTTCTTC. Variable domain in full (rest from reference TRBV7-6 and TRBJ2-1): GAGVSQSPRYKVTKRGQDVALRCDPISGHVSLYWYRQALGQGPEFLTYFNYEAQQDKSGLPNDRFSAERPEGSISTLTIQRTEQRDSAMYRCASSLVVGGRSYNEQFFGPGTRLTVL.

This clone came up a few times. In DNA, the CDR3 is TGTGCCAGCAGCTTAAACAGGGACGAGACCCAGTACTTC. It yields the protein CASSLNRDETQYF. This rearrangement joins TRBV11-3 to TRBJ2-5, with D possibly being TRBD1 (6 bases). V dropped 2 bases and J dropped 5 bases, with 9 bases sitting between them. CDR1 and CDR2 (germline): SGHNT, YENEEA. The CDR3 has 13 amino acids.

This clone was seen only a few times. The chain combines TRBV28 with TRBJ2-7, with 7 positions matching TRBD2. The ends lost 5 bases at V and 0 bases at J; junction bases unmatched: 7. This CDR3 is built from 15 residues. Germline CDR1 is MDHEN and CDR2 is SYDVKM. The CDR3 sequence: CASSPGGGSSYEQYF. For the CDR3, the DNA is TGTGCCAGCAGTCCGGGGGGAGGCAGCTCCTACGAGCAGTACTTC.

The chain employs TRBV10-3 and TRBJ1-1; 8 bases are shared with TRBD1. This CDR3 has 18 amino acids. The V segment lost 2 bases and the J segment 3 bases; nucleotides outside the gene matches: 14. Germline CDR1 reads ENHRY; CDR2 reads SYGVKD. The CDR3 coding sequence is TGTGCCATCAGTGAGCGCCAGCCAGGACAGGGTGGACACACTGAAGCTTTCTTT. Its protein product is CAISERQPGQGGHTEAFF.

This chain links TRBV30 with TRBJ1-5, with 9 bases that match TRBD1. The CDR3 is made up of 14 amino acids. Trimming at V came to 3 bases and at J to 4 bases, leaving 4 bases not matched to a gene. CDR1 is GTSNPN and CDR2 is SVGIG in the germline V gene (reference sequence). In DNA, the CDR3 is TGTGCCTGGAGCCCCGGACAGGGGAATCAGCCCCAGCATTTT. Translation gives CAWSPGQGNQPQHF.

The rearrangement uses TRBV5-4 and TRBJ1-6, with TRBD1 as a possible D gene (5 bases). This CDR3 has 14 amino acids. CDR1 and CDR2 from the germline V gene are SGHNT and YYREEE (reference sequence). V was pared by 0 bases and J by 8 bases, with 9 bases between. Written as DNA, the CDR3 is TGTGCCAGCAGCTTGGTGGGGGATGATTCACCCCTCCACTTT. Translating it yields CASSLVGDDSPLHF.

The CDR3 is CASSSALGYNSPLHF. Here the CDR3 DNA reads TGCGCCAGCAGCTCAGCCCTGGGGTATAATTCACCCCTCCACTTT. The chain combines TRBV5-1 with TRBJ1-6; no clear D. CDR1 is SGHRS, CDR2 YFSETQ, per germline. CDR3 length equals 15 residues. Trimming cost V 3 bases and J 4 bases, with 11 bases left between them.

The chain has TRBV10-1 and TRBJ2-7; D possibly corresponds to TRBD1 (5 bases). CDR3 length equals 15 residues. Trimming took off 4 bases at V and 0 bases at J, with 13 bases between the two ends. Per germline, CDR1 WNHNN and CDR2 SYGVQD (reference sequence). The CDR3 sequence: CASSAHPGSSYEQYF. The CDR3 nucleotides are TGCGCCAGCAGTGCACACCCAGGGTCCTCCTACGAGCAGTACTTC.

A single count supports this clone. CDR3 residues: CASSLDVGSTGELFF. DNA for the CDR3: TGCGCCAGCAGCTTGGACGTCGGGAGCACCGGGGAGCTGTTTTTT. This chain uses TRBV5-1 with TRBJ2-2; a weak D match, TRBD2 (6 bases). This CDR3 comprises 15 residues. V lost 0 bases and J 4 bases, leaving 10 bases between the germline ends. Germline lookup yields CDR1 SGHRS and CDR2 YFSETQ.